Ten or more counts support the clone carrying this T cell receptor beta chain. The germline V gene has CDR1 MNHNS and CDR2 SASEGT. The CDR3 runs 14 residues. After removal of 8 bases from V and 5 bases from J, the junction contained 9 bases not matched to a gene. The TCR beta library used iRepertoire HTBI primers with Arm-PCR amplification of CDR3. TCRdb fed the multiplex PCR reads into MiXCR, producing one record per CDR3 protein. The sample consists of roughly 610,000 distinct CDR3 sequences, roughly 16% of them appearing once. This specimen comes from a study of regulatory T cells in long-lasting Graves disease. Time point specified: newly diagnosed GD, antithyroid drugs for less than 3 months. Following extraction of RNA from PBMCs, that RNA was used to make the TCR library. The same sample was also used in a study of T cells in Graves' hyperthyroidism and ophthalmopathy.

The J gene is TRBJ1-3, the V gene TRBV6-1, with 7 nucleotides matching TRBD1. This TCR came from a woman in her twenties or thirties with Graves disease. This specimen consisted of peripheral blood mononuclear cells (PBMCs), obtained at new diagnosis, from a patient treated with antithyroid drugs. As DNA, the CDR3 is TGTGCCAGCGGCGACAGGGTATTGAGAAACACCATATATTTT. This codes for CASGDRVLRNTIYF.